Below, 23 T cell receptor beta chains from the same sample are listed, as sequenced in a study of blood T cell repertoires in COVID-19. TCRdb's copy holds only in-frame clones and misses some; the assay was immunoSEQ multiplex PCR. The sample yields about 440,000 clones, around nine tenths seen once. The sequencing sample was made of PBMCs or T cells enriched from blood (not recorded which). The receptors come from a woman between 18 and 30 years old with acute COVID-19.

The chain recombines TRBV4-1 with TRBJ1-5, with TRBD1 matching over 7 bases. Looked up from germline, CDR1 is MGHRA and CDR2 is YSYEKL. J was trimmed by 3 bases and V by 1 base; bases with no gene match: 3. This CDR3 is 15 amino acids long. CDR3 DNA: TGCGCCAGCAGCCAAGCGGGGACAGTCAATCAGCCCCAGCATTTT. It is translated as CASSQAGTVNQPQHF.

This clone was seen a few times. The chain is built from TRBV5-6 and TRBJ1-6; D gene unclear. The CDR3 totals 16 residues. Trimming removed 1 base from V and 4 bases from J, with 12 bases in between. The germline V gene encodes CDR1 SGHDT and CDR2 YYEEEE. CDR3 DNA sequence: TGTGCCAGCAGCTTGTTCCGGACTGGGTATAATTCACCCCTCCACTTT. Translated: CASSLFRTGYNSPLHF.

The chain employs TRBV7-2 and TRBJ2-1; weak D call: TRBD1 (5 bases). The CDR3 extends over 15 amino acids. Trimming removed 1 base at V and 3 bases at J, with 10 bases between. The V gene's germline CDR1 is SGHTA and CDR2 FQGNSA. CDR3 sequence: CASSLVAQDYNEQFF. In nucleotides, the CDR3 is TGTGCCAGCAGCTTAGTGGCACAGGACTACAATGAGCAGTTCTTC.

This clone occurred a few times. The V call is TRBV30, the J call TRBJ2-7; perhaps TRBD2 as D (5 bases). The CDR3 length is 13 residues. Germline V gives CDR1 GTSNPN, CDR2 SVGIG (reference sequence). Trimming pared 0 bases from V and 2 bases from J, leaving 8 bases between. Here the CDR3 DNA reads TGTGCCTGGAGTGTACGGGGTACCTACGAGCAGTACTTC. This sequence encodes CAWSVRGTYEQYF.

The chain couples TRBV5-4 to TRBJ2-1; 10 bases are shared with TRBD2. CDR3 length: 17 residues. CDR1 is SGHNT and CDR2 is YYREEE in the germline V gene (reference sequence). V dropped 0 bases and J dropped 6; count of bases not matched to a gene: 9. CDR3: CASSLGLAGVRSNEQFF. DNA of the CDR3: TGTGCCAGCAGCTTGGGTCTAGCGGGAGTACGGTCCAATGAGCAGTTCTTC.

This sequence joins TRBV28 and TRBJ1-4, with 9 bases that match TRBD1. V was pared by 2 bases and J by 8 bases, with 6 bases of the junction left unmatched. The CDR3 extends over 15 amino acids. Germline V lookup: CDR1 MDHEN, CDR2 SYDVKM. CDR3 protein: CASSLGQGLGEKLFF. CDR3 nucleotides: TGTGCCAGCAGTTTAGGACAGGGGTTAGGGGAAAAACTGTTTTTT.

This clone was picked up a small number of times. The chain employs TRBV2 and TRBJ2-7, with 15 bases that match TRBD2. This CDR3 region has 18 residues. The germline CDR1 and CDR2 sequences are SNHLY and FYNNEI. After removal of 2 bases from V and 3 bases from J, the junction contained 8 bases not matched to a gene. CDR3 region: CASSETGTSGGNVYEQYF. CDR3 coding DNA: TGTGCCAGCAGTGAAACCGGGACTAGCGGGGGGAATGTCTACGAGCAGTACTTC.

V and J are TRBV27 and TRBJ2-3; no reliable D call. This CDR3 has 12 residues. V lost 3 bases and J lost 2, with 3 bases in between. Germline-derived CDR1 and CDR2 are MNHEY and SMNVEV (reference sequence). In nucleotides, the CDR3 is TGTGCCAGCAGTTTTAACACAGATACGCAGTATTTT. It yields the protein CASSFNTDTQYF.

V gene TRBV5-1 combines with J gene TRBJ2-3, with a tentative D call TRBD2 (5 bases). The CDR3 is 13 residues long. Germline CDR1 and CDR2: SGHRS and YFSETQ. V was trimmed by 1 base and J by 9 bases, leaving 12 bases between them. This CDR3 is CASSLSTGNTQYF. CDR3 DNA sequence: TGCGCCAGCAGCTTGAGTACGGGGAACACGCAGTATTTT.

The rearrangement links TRBV3-1 (or the pseudogene TRBV3-2) to TRBJ2-1, with 9 nucleotides matching TRBD2. The CDR3 is 15 residues long. The V gene's germline CDR1 is LGHDT and CDR2 YNNKEL (reference sequence). Losses at the gene ends were 4 bases for V and 8 bases for J; bases not matched to a gene: 9. CDR3 in DNA: TGTGCCAGCAGCCTGTCTGAAGCGGGGGGCCATGAGCAGTTCTTC. It is translated as CASSLSEAGGHEQFF.

V usage is TRBV30 and J usage is TRBJ1-2; 10 positions agree with TRBD1. This CDR3 is built from 18 residues. From germline, CDR1 is GTSNPN and CDR2 SVGIG (reference sequence). V was pared by 2 bases and J by 2 bases, with 14 bases of the junction left unmatched. The CDR3 reads CAWSPPGTGVALNYGYTF. As DNA, the CDR3 is TGTGCCTGGAGTCCCCCCGGGACAGGGGTGGCCCTCAACTATGGCTACACCTTC.

V is TRBV12-5 and J is TRBJ2-1; 7 positions agree with TRBD1. The V and J ends lost 11 bases and 8 bases, in that order; junction bases with no gene match: 12. CDR3 length: 13 residues. In germline, CDR1 is LGHNT, CDR2 FRNRAP. CDR3 sequence: CAGQNRGRDEQFF. As DNA, the CDR3 is TGTGCTGGACAAAACAGGGGCAGGGATGAGCAGTTCTTC.

This rearrangement joins TRBV5-6 to TRBJ2-1, with 11 nucleotides matching TRBD2. V dropped 7 bases and J dropped 6; count of bases not matched to a gene: 9. Germline CDR1 reads SGHDT; CDR2 reads YYEEEE. This CDR3 comprises 15 residues. The CDR3 loop is CASATPGLAANEQFF. For the CDR3, the DNA is TGTGCCAGCGCCACCCCGGGACTAGCGGCCAATGAGCAGTTCTTC. Supplemented by reference TRBV5-6 and TRBJ2-1, the full variable domain reads DAGVTQSPTHLIKTRGQQVTLRCSPKSGHDTVSWYQQALGQGPQFIFQYYEEEERQRGNFPDRFSGHQFPNYSSELNVNALLLGDSALYLCASATPGLAANEQFFGPGTRLTVL.

The CDR3 is CASRDRSTKLFF. The CDR3 coding sequence is TGCGCCAGCAGGGACAGGTCCACAAAACTGTTTTTT. The chain combines TRBV10-2 with TRBJ1-4, with TRBD1 matching 7 bases. J gave up 10 bases and V 6 bases, and 5 bases lay outside the gene matches. The CDR3 spans 12 residues. Germline CDR1 and CDR2: WSHSY and SAAADI.

This chain uses TRBV28 with TRBJ1-3; 9 bases are a match to TRBD1. This CDR3 is 19 amino acids long. V trimming: 3 bases; J trimming: 1 base; junction bases outside the gene matches: 13. Germline CDR1 MDHEN, CDR2 SYDVKM. The CDR3 DNA reads TGTGCCAGCAGTTTCCCAAGTCCCGGGACAGGGAGGTCTGGAAACACCATATATTTT. Protein product: CASSFPSPGTGRSGNTIYF.

The genes are TRBV20-1 and TRBJ1-6; D gene ambiguous. Germline V lookup: CDR1 DFQATT, CDR2 SNEGSKA (reference sequence). The V end was cut by 3 bases, the J end by 9 bases, with 12 bases between. The CDR3 runs 13 residues. CDR3 coding DNA: TGCAGTGCTAGTCTCGGACGGGGTTCACCCCTCCACTTT. Residues: CSASLGRGSPLHF.

The V call is TRBV6-5, the J call TRBJ1-1, with 11 bases lining up with TRBD1. V lost 1 base to trimming and J lost 5 bases; unmatched junction nucleotides: 0. Germline values: CDR1 MNHEY, CDR2 SVGAGI. The CDR3 has 14 residues. CDR3 protein: CASSYWDRGTEAFF. Here the CDR3 DNA reads TGTGCCAGCAGTTACTGGGACAGGGGGACTGAAGCTTTCTTT.

This sequence joins TRBV6-5 and TRBJ2-7; TRBD2 matches at 12 bases. This CDR3 region has 16 residues. The V and J ends lost 2 bases and 5 bases, in that order; junction bases with no gene match: 7. Germline assignment: CDR1 MNHEY and CDR2 SVGAGI. The CDR3 sequence: CASSYVSTSGGNEQYF. The CDR3 nucleotides read TGTGCCAGCAGTTACGTTTCGACTAGCGGGGGTAACGAGCAGTACTTC.

The gene calls are TRBV12-5 and TRBJ1-6; a possible D gene is TRBD1 (6 bases). With 2 bases removed from V and 0 bases from J, the gap between germline ends came to 14 bases. Germline V gene lookup returns CDR1 LGHNT and CDR2 FRNRAP. CDR3 size: 18 residues. The CDR3 DNA reads as TGTGCTAGTGGTTTGACGACAGGAATTAGCTCCTATAATTCACCCCTCCACTTT. As protein: CASGLTTGISSYNSPLHF.

The chain joins TRBV19 to TRBJ1-6; 8 bases are shared with TRBD1. The CDR3 contains 16 residues. Germline CDR1 and CDR2: LNHDA and SQIVND (reference sequence). The ends lost 3 bases at V and 6 bases at J; junction bases unmatched: 7. CDR3 nucleotide sequence: TGTGCCAGTAGTATCGGACAGGGTGGGGTTAATTCACCCCTCCACTTT. It is translated as CASSIGQGGVNSPLHF.

The chain employs TRBV29-1 and TRBJ2-5; 10 nucleotides line up with TRBD1. CDR1 and CDR2 from the germline V gene are SQVTM and ANQGSEA. Losses at the gene ends were 7 bases for V and 5 bases for J; bases not matched to a gene: 7. The CDR3 spans 13 residues. The CDR3 nucleotides read TGCAGCGCCCCCGGGACAGGGGATGAGACCCAGTACTTC. Protein: CSAPGTGDETQYF.

V and J are TRBV11-2 and TRBJ1-4; no definite D call. V was pared by 5 bases and J by 8 bases, with 18 bases between. The germline gives CDR1 SGHAT, CDR2 FQNNGV. This CDR3 is built from 15 residues. CDR3 region: CASSPSSSRQEKLFF. In DNA, the CDR3 is TGTGCCAGCAGCCCCTCGTCGTCCAGGCAAGAAAAACTGTTTTTT.

CDR3 region: CASTAIAGGSDTQYF. CDR3 bases: TGTGCCAGCACCGCTATAGCGGGGGGATCAGATACGCAGTATTTT. This chain joins TRBV6-5 and TRBJ2-3, with TRBD2 matching over 10 bases. The CDR3 covers 15 residues. V shed 7 bases, J shed 4 bases, and the junction held 8 bases outside the gene matches. CDR1 is MNHEY and CDR2 is SVGAGI in the germline V gene.